The 26 T cell receptor beta chains reported below all come from one sample, sequenced in a study of shared clonotypes between healthy human individuals. Positively selected for CCR7, the CD45RO-negative cells used as naive CD8 cells excluded terminally differentiated effector memory CD45RA+ cells. Assay: immunoSEQ multiplex PCR; the TCRdb copy retains only in-frame clones and omits some. The repertoire consists of hundreds of thousands of clones, with around 96% occurring once and the leading ten covering about 0.12%. The sample was naive CD8+ T cells sorted from blood. These receptors came from a woman aged 25 to 39 in good health.

To note about this clone: The identical CDR3 is also encoded by other nucleotide sequences in the sample. V usage is TRBV27 and J usage is TRBJ2-7; no clear D. Germline V gene data show CDR1 as MNHEY and CDR2 as SMNVEV (reference sequence). Trimming removed 0 bases at V and 0 bases at J, with 12 bases between. The CDR3 is made up of 16 amino acids. Here the CDR3 reads CASSLSPGTSSYEQYF. For the CDR3, the DNA is TGTGCCAGCAGTTTATCTCCGGGTACAAGCTCCTACGAGCAGTACTTC.

In this sample, this clone turned up once. The chain recombines TRBV5-4 with TRBJ2-3; TRBD2 matches at 9 bases. The CDR3 totals 18 residues. The germline V gene has CDR1 SGHNT and CDR2 YYREEE (reference sequence). Trimming cost V 4 bases and J 0 bases; bases outside gene matches: 12. DNA of the CDR3: TGTGCCAGCAGCCACCGGCAGAGCGGGAGGCCTAGCACAGATACGCAGTATTTT. It codes for CASSHRQSGRPSTDTQYF.

The J gene is TRBJ2-1, the V gene TRBV27; maybe TRBD2 (6 bases). The V gene lost 3 bases and the J gene lost 5 bases, with 14 bases spanning the gap. The CDR3 length is 15 residues. Germline lookup yields CDR1 MNHEY and CDR2 SMNVEV (reference sequence). The CDR3 DNA reads as TGTGCCAGCAGTTTCGGCCTAGCGATAAACAATGAGCAGTTCTTC. Its protein product is CASSFGLAINNEQFF.

The genes are TRBV7-2 and TRBJ1-4, with D possibly matching TRBD1 (6 bases). V lost 5 bases, J lost 0 bases, and 16 bases lay in between. Germline V gives CDR1 SGHTA, CDR2 FQGNSA. The CDR3 extends over 17 amino acids. The DNA for the CDR3 is TGTGCCAGCAGCCCAGGGGTTCCTCTCGCAACTAATGAAAAACTGTTTTTT. Amino acid sequence: CASSPGVPLATNEKLFF.

The chain has TRBV25-1 and TRBJ1-4; no firm D call. The germline V gene has CDR1 MGHDK and CDR2 SYGVNS. Between the trimmed V and J ends, which lost 5 bases and 7 bases, there was a span of 8 bases. This CDR3 comprises 12 residues. DNA of the CDR3: TGTGCCAGCAGTTTCCCGGGTGAAAAACTGTTTTTT. Translating gives CASSFPGEKLFF.

This chain uses TRBV5-4 with TRBJ1-1; D remains ambiguous. Trimming shortened V by 4 bases and J by 3 bases, and 4 bases separated the two germline ends. CDR1 and CDR2 from the germline V gene are SGHNT and YYREEE (reference sequence). The CDR3 is 11 amino acids. This CDR3 reads CASSIHTEAFF. The CDR3 nucleotides read TGTGCCAGCAGCATACACACTGAAGCTTTCTTT.

The rearrangement uses TRBV19 and TRBJ1-3, with D hard to call. The CDR3 has 18 residues. The V gene's germline CDR1 is LNHDA and CDR2 SQIVND (reference sequence). V lost 3 bases to trimming and J lost 0 bases, with 18 bases between them. CDR3 sequence: CASSIDTQSTISGNTIYF. The CDR3 coding sequence is TGTGCCAGTAGTATCGACACGCAATCCACAATCTCTGGAAACACCATATATTTT.

The chain combines TRBV30 with TRBJ2-7, with D hard to call. V shed 3 bases and J shed 2 bases, with 8 bases lying between them. The CDR3 is 12 amino acids. The germline V gene has CDR1 GTSNPN and CDR2 SVGIG (reference sequence). CDR3 sequence: CAWSWVAYEQYF. In DNA, the CDR3 is TGTGCCTGGAGCTGGGTCGCCTACGAGCAGTACTTC.

In its sample, this clone was seen once. The chain uses TRBV5-8 and TRBJ1-5; D is unclear. The V gene's germline CDR1 is SGHTS and CDR2 YDEGEE. V dropped 5 bases and J dropped 3 bases, with 6 bases sitting between them. The CDR3 is 12 amino acids. The CDR3 here is CASSLDNQPQHF. The CDR3 region has the DNA TGTGCCAGCAGTCTAGACAATCAGCCCCAGCATTTT.

The CDR3 sequence is CASTGPSPLHF. CDR3 sequence (DNA): TGCGCCAGCACGGGGCCCTCACCCCTCCACTTT. V and J are TRBV10-1 and TRBJ1-6, with a weak D call TRBD1 (5 bases). This CDR3 is 11 amino acids long. V lost 7 bases, J lost 10 bases, and 8 bases lay in between. The germline CDR1 and CDR2 sequences are WNHNN and SYGVQD (reference sequence).

The V and J genes are TRBV27 and TRBJ1-2; D is unresolved. The CDR3 has 16 residues. The V gene lost 1 base and the J gene lost 1 base, with 13 bases spanning the gap. The germline V gene encodes CDR1 MNHEY and CDR2 SMNVEV (reference sequence). CDR3 in amino acids: CASSLFPSMGNYGYTF. The CDR3 coding sequence is TGTGCCAGCAGTTTATTCCCTAGCATGGGTAACTATGGCTACACCTTC.

J is TRBJ2-1 and V is TRBV9; no clear D. The CDR3 contains 12 residues. The germline V and J ends were trimmed by 2 bases and 5 bases, with 5 bases remaining between them. The germline V gene has CDR1 SGDLS and CDR2 YYNGEE. The CDR3 is CASSVTHNEQFF. CDR3 DNA: TGTGCCAGCAGCGTTACGCACAATGAGCAGTTCTTC.

The chain links TRBV30 to TRBJ1-1; tentative D call: TRBD1 (5 bases). CDR3 length equals 16 residues. Germline assignment: CDR1 GTSNPN and CDR2 SVGIG (reference sequence). Deletions cut 2 bases from V and 4 bases from J, with 20 bases between. The CDR3 reads CAWSILIGTGGTEAFF. Here the CDR3 DNA reads TGTGCCTGGAGTATATTAATCGGGACTGGGGGCACTGAAGCTTTCTTT.

The V and J genes are TRBV5-1 and TRBJ2-7; D ambiguous. This CDR3 is 14 amino acids long. Germline lookup yields CDR1 SGHRS and CDR2 YFSETQ. Trimming removed 0 bases from V and 2 bases from J, with 9 bases in between. The DNA of the CDR3 is TGCGCCAGCAGCTTGGGAGTTATGACCTACGAGCAGTACTTC. It codes for CASSLGVMTYEQYF.

V and J are TRBV7-6 and TRBJ2-3; D might be TRBD2 (5 bases). This CDR3 has 18 amino acids. The V gene lost 2 bases and the J gene lost 2 bases, with 20 bases spanning the gap. The V gene's germline CDR1 is SGHVS and CDR2 FNYEAQ. CDR3 region: CASSLRPPSRIPTDTQYF. Here the CDR3 DNA reads TGTGCCAGCAGCTTACGCCCACCTAGCAGAATTCCCACAGATACGCAGTATTTT.

This clone was found once. The chain has TRBV5-1 and TRBJ2-3, with 9 bases fitting TRBD1. CDR3 length: 16 residues. Germline CDR1 is SGHRS and CDR2 is YFSETQ. Trimming at V came to 7 bases and at J to 4 bases, leaving 13 bases not matched to a gene. Written as DNA, the CDR3 is TGCGCCAGCGCACCCTTCCGGGACAGGGATGCAGATACGCAGTATTTT. It encodes CASAPFRDRDADTQYF.

The rearrangement uses TRBV7-9 and TRBJ2-1, with 11 bases aligning to TRBD1. Looked up from germline, CDR1 is SEHNR and CDR2 is FQNEAQ (reference sequence). This CDR3 spans 15 amino acids. Losses at the gene ends were 5 bases for V and 7 bases for J; bases not matched to a gene: 7. Written as DNA, the CDR3 is TGTGCCAGCAGCACAGGACAGGGGGCTCGGAATGAGCAGTTCTTC. Its translation is CASSTGQGARNEQFF.

V is TRBV7-9 and J is TRBJ1-2; tentative D call: TRBD1 (5 bases). CDR3 size: 13 residues. V was clipped by 3 bases and J by 3 bases, with 8 bases between them. Germline-derived CDR1 and CDR2 are SEHNR and FQNEAQ (reference sequence). The CDR3 region is CASSLGGYYGYTF. CDR3 coding DNA: TGTGCCAGCAGCTTGGGGGGGTACTATGGCTACACCTTC.

This clone was found a few times. The V and J genes are TRBV11-1 and TRBJ1-1; D remains ambiguous. Trimming cost V 8 bases and J 7 bases, with 14 bases left between them. This CDR3 has 12 residues. Germline CDR1 and CDR2: SGHAT and FQDESV (reference sequence). DNA of the CDR3: TGTGCCAGCGAGGCGCGGCCTTTTGAAGCTTTCTTT. It encodes CASEARPFEAFF.

The J gene is TRBJ2-7, the V gene TRBV27; 12 bases agree with TRBD2. Losses at the gene ends were 4 bases for V and 6 bases for J; bases not matched to a gene: 10. The germline gives CDR1 MNHEY, CDR2 SMNVEV (reference sequence). This CDR3 comprises 16 residues. CDR3 nucleotide sequence: TGTGCCAGCAGTTCGTCGACTAGCGGGAGTTCTCGCGAGCAGTACTTC. This translates into CASSSSTSGSSREQYF.

The CDR3 here is CASSQLAREQFF. The CDR3 DNA is TGTGCCAGCAGCCAACTAGCGCGGGAGCAGTTCTTC. The V and J genes are TRBV14 and TRBJ2-1; weak D call: TRBD2 (6 bases). Germline V lookup: CDR1 SGHDN, CDR2 FVKESK. V dropped 2 bases and J dropped 10 bases, with 9 bases sitting between them. This CDR3 contains 12 residues.

This chain's CDR3 is CASSQDRGDRGPEAFF. The DNA for the CDR3 is TGTGCCAGCAGCCAAGATCGAGGAGACAGGGGGCCTGAAGCTTTCTTT. V usage is TRBV14 and J usage is TRBJ1-1, with TRBD1 identical over 10 bases. J was trimmed by 6 bases and V by 0 bases; bases with no gene match: 7. CDR3 length equals 16 residues. From germline, CDR1 is SGHDN and CDR2 FVKESK.

V and J are TRBV9 and TRBJ2-1; 9 bases agree with TRBD2. Germline V gene data show CDR1 as SGDLS and CDR2 as YYNGEE. The trim removed 3 bases at V and 9 bases at J, leaving 4 bases unmatched. This CDR3 comprises 13 residues. DNA for the CDR3: TGTGCCAGCAGCGGTGGGACTAGCTCTGAGCAGTTCTTC. Amino acids: CASSGGTSSEQFF.

The gene calls are TRBV4-2 and TRBJ1-4; tentatively, D is TRBD1 (5 bases). Germline loops: CDR1 LGHNA, CDR2 YNFKEQ. The CDR3 totals 19 residues. V lost 0 bases, J lost 5 bases, and 22 bases lay in between. CDR3 DNA sequence: TGTGCCAGCAGCCAAGACTGGGGTGGGGAGGGACCGTCAAATGAAAAACTGTTTTTT. Residues: CASSQDWGGEGPSNEKLFF.

This chain connects TRBV4-1 to TRBJ2-7; D remains unclear. The CDR3 extends over 13 amino acids. Trimming left V 3 bases short and J 3 bases short, with 9 bases between. Germline CDR1 is MGHRA and CDR2 is YSYEKL. CDR3 protein: CASSQQDHYEQYF. The CDR3 bases are TGCGCCAGCAGCCAGCAGGACCACTACGAGCAGTACTTC.

The chain carries TRBV5-1 and TRBJ2-7; D could derive from TRBD1 or TRBD2 (5 bases each). This CDR3 spans 16 amino acids. From germline, CDR1 is SGHRS and CDR2 YFSETQ. V shed 7 bases and J shed 0 bases, with 20 bases lying between them. CDR3 residues: CASRPDRGTLSYEQYF. DNA of the CDR3: TGCGCCAGCCGCCCGGATCGAGGGACGCTCTCCTACGAGCAGTACTTC.